This T cell receptor (beta chain) was identified in a study of blood T cell repertoires in COVID-19. Study context: There were acute and convalescent COVID-19 samples, and they came from the United States, Italy and Spain.

Measured with immunoSEQ multiplex PCR; TCRdb has only the in-frame clones, and not every one. This sample yields 200,000 to 250,000 clones, of which 70% to 90% are seen a single time; 2.7% belongs to the top ten. The sequence was collected from a man aged 25 to 45 with COVID-19, enrolled during active disease. Sequenced material: peripheral blood.

Here the CDR3 DNA reads TGTGCCAGCAGCTCCAGGGACAGGGGTAACACTGAAGCTTTCTTT. It is translated as CASSSRDRGNTEAFF. V and J are TRBV11-2 and TRBJ1-1; TRBD1 matches at 10 bases. V lost 4 bases and J lost 2; bases outside the gene matches: 4. CDR3 length: 15 amino acids. Germline values: CDR1 SGHAT, CDR2 FQNNGV.